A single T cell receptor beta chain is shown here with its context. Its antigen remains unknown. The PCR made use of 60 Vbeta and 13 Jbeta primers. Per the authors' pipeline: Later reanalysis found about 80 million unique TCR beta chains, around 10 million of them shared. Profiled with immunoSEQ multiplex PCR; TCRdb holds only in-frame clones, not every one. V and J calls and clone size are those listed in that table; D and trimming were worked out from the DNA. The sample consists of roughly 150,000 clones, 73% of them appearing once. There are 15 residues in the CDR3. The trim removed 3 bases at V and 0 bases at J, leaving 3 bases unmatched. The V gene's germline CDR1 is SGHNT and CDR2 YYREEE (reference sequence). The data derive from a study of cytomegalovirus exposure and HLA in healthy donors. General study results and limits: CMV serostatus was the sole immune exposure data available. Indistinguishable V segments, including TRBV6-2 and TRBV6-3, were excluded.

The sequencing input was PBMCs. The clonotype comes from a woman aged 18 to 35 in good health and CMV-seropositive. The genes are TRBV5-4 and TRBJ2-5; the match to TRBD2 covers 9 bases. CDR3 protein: CASSSGTSNQETQYF. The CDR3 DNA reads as TGTGCCAGCAGCTCCGGGACTAGCAACCAAGAGACCCAGTACTTC. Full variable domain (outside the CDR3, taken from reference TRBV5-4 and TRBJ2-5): ETGVTQSPTHLIKTRGQQVTLRCSSQSGHNTVSWYQQALGQGPQFIFQYYREEENGRGNFPPRFSGLQFPNYSSELNVNALELDDSALYLCASSSGTSNQETQYFGPGTRLLVL.